This is a list of T cell receptor beta chains from one sample in a study of Graves' ophthalmopathy and Graves' hyperthyroidism. TCRdb reprocessed the multiplex PCR reads with MiXCR, giving one entry per CDR3 protein. The table lists fewer than 650,000 distinct CDR3 sequences, 20% to 25% of them singletons. Sequenced sample: peripheral blood. These receptors originate from a woman younger than 35 with stable Graves' hyperthyroidism. Some clones in this sample may be carry-over from other donors' samples. Each CDR3 is given without its conserved first and last residue. Fields, in order: V gene, CDR3 protein.

TRBV7-8	ASSGGTGRTNQPQH
TRBV7-3	ASRYDRGDGNQPQH
TRBV12-3/TRBV12-4	ASSFGPPDYEQY
TRBV10-3	ANGQGRGSGANVLT
TRBV4-1	ASSSPGLRGGELF
TRBV28	ASSRQGAPTFYGYT
TRBV9	ASSPPGGYEQY
TRBV6-5	ASSYLTGGSGYT
TRBV15	ATSTFWRGPSEAF
TRBV7-2	ASSLAIFSNQPQH
TRBV28	ASSRTGAATEAF
TRBV28	ASTSGVGLYEQY
TRBV11-2	ASSLVGQGLGQETQY
TRBV24-1	ATSESLWGTGLGAQY
TRBV20-1	SGYRSPGSDTEAF
TRBV6-1	ASGALDGYT
TRBV12-3/TRBV12-4	ASSRAPRNEQY
TRBV20-1	SAREESGELF
TRBV6-2/TRBV6-3	ASSYGGVDPYGYT
TRBV20-1	SARERQREGNEQY
TRBV28	ASREQGAGELF
TRBV7-2	ASSLGAGAYEQY
TRBV5-6	ASSPNRGNGYT
TRBV4-1	ASSQGGGGQGQGLGFT
TRBV9	ASSVGGAGQTQY
TRBV28	ASSLSQVNYGYT
TRBV7-3	ASSLTGGRDEQY
TRBV15	ATSRDSGQGAAEAF
TRBV6-2/TRBV6-3	ASSPLVRSGRVKTGELF
TRBV5-1	ASRAPAGDMNTEAF
TRBV11-2	ASSLEAGWGTGELF